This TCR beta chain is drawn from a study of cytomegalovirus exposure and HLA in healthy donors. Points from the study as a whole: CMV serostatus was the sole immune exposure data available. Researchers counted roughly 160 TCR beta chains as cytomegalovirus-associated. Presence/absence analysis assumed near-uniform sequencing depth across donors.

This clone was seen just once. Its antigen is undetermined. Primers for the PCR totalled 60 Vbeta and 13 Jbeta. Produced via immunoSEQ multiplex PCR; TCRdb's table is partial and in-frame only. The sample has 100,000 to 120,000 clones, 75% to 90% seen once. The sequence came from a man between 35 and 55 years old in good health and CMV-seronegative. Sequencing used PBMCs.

The CDR3 coding sequence is TGTGCCAGTAGTATCCGGGAGTCTAATGAAAAACTGTTTTTT. Its translation is CASSIRESNEKLFF. The chain has TRBV19 and TRBJ1-4; no firm D call. The germline gives CDR1 LNHDA, CDR2 SQIVND (reference sequence). This CDR3 has 14 amino acids. The V gene lost 3 bases and the J gene lost 3 bases, with 8 bases spanning the gap. Together with reference TRBV19 and TRBJ1-4, the CDR3 gives the full variable domain: DGGITQSPKYLFRKEGQNVTLSCEQNLNHDAMYWYRQDPGQGLRLIYYSQIVNDFQKGDIAEGYSVSREKKESFPLTVTSAQKNPTAFYLCASSIRESNEKLFFGSGTQLSVL.